Described below is a single T cell receptor (beta chain) sequence and its context. Antigen: not known. TCRdb keeps only in-frame clones here, not all; method: immunoSEQ multiplex PCR. The sample carries about 66,000 clones, around 83% recorded once. The CDR3 totals 15 residues. Germline CDR1 is LNHDA and CDR2 is SQIVND (reference sequence). The V and J ends lost 4 bases and 8 bases respectively, with 17 bases between them. The data originate from a study of OX40 agonist ivuxolimab in advanced cancers. Findings and caveats of the study: Relative to CD4+, CD8+ T cells held more expanded clones on average.

The sample here was CD4+ or CD8+ T cells sorted from blood, taken in a trial of the OX40 agonist ivuxolimab. The receptor was derived from an adult with an advanced solid tumor such as melanoma, head and neck, liver or kidney cancer. The J gene is TRBJ1-4, the V gene TRBV19, with TRBD1 as a possible D gene (6 bases). CDR3 DNA sequence: TGTGCCAGTAGTACCACAGGGTCCTCACGAGAAAAACTGTTTTTT. This codes for CASSTTGSSREKLFF.